These 17 T cell receptor beta chains were all obtained from the same sample, sequenced in a study of blood T cell repertoires in COVID-19. The repertoire was sequenced with immunoSEQ multiplex PCR; TCRdb's copy has only in-frame clones and lacks some. The table has over 150,000 clones, over 70% seen once; the top ten hold roughly 7.2%. Sequenced: peripheral blood. The receptors originated from a woman aged 40 to 55 with COVID-19, enrolled during active disease.

The rearrangement joins TRBV6-6 to TRBJ1-3; no clear D gene. V shed 0 bases and J shed 0 bases, with 9 bases lying between them. Germline values: CDR1 MNHNY, CDR2 SVGAGI (reference sequence). This CDR3 is 16 amino acids long. The CDR3: CASSYSAGPSGNTIYF. CDR3 coding DNA: TGTGCCAGCAGTTACTCGGCGGGCCCCTCTGGAAACACCATATATTTT.

The chain is built from TRBV7-3 and TRBJ1-2, with TRBD1 matching over 9 bases. V was clipped by 1 base and J by 8 bases; unmatched bases: 5. CDR3 size: 14 residues. CDR1 is SGHTA, CDR2 FQGTGA, per germline. As DNA, the CDR3 is TGTGCCAGCAGCTTAATACAGGGGGCAGGCGGCTACACCTTC. It yields the protein CASSLIQGAGGYTF.

The CDR3 spells CATSRERGRAFF. The CDR3 DNA reads as TGTGCCACCAGCAGGGAAAGGGGGCGAGCTTTCTTT. The chain joins TRBV15 to TRBJ1-1; 7 nucleotides match TRBD1. Looked up from germline, CDR1 is LNHNV and CDR2 is YYDKDF (reference sequence). V gave up 3 bases and J gave up 10 bases; unmatched junction bases: 5. This CDR3 region has 12 residues.

The chain is built from TRBV10-3 and TRBJ2-1; TRBD1 matches 8 bases. The germline CDR1 and CDR2 sequences are ENHRY and SYGVKD. The CDR3 has 14 amino acids. The V segment lost 8 bases and the J segment 4 bases; nucleotides outside the gene matches: 7. CDR3 nucleotides: TGTGCCATCGCCGGGACAGGCGCTTACAATGAGCAGTTCTTC. This sequence encodes CAIAGTGAYNEQFF.

For the CDR3, the DNA is TGTGCCAGCAGTGTTCTCACCGGGGAGCTGTTTTTT. It codes for CASSVLTGELFF. The gene calls are TRBV2 and TRBJ2-2; D call uncertain. This CDR3 is built from 12 residues. V was clipped by 4 bases and J by 4 bases, with 4 bases between them. Germline V gene lookup returns CDR1 SNHLY and CDR2 FYNNEI. Variable domain in full (rest from reference TRBV2 and TRBJ2-2): EPEVTQTPSHQVTQMGQEVILRCVPISNHLYFYWYRQILGQKVEFLVSFYNNEISEKSEIFDDQFSVERPDGSNFTLKIRSTKLEDSAMYFCASSVLTGELFFGEGSRLTVL.

V and J are TRBV4-1 and TRBJ2-7; D may be TRBD2 (5 bases). Looked up from germline, CDR1 is MGHRA and CDR2 is YSYEKL. This CDR3 is built from 17 residues. The V and J ends lost 2 bases and 0 bases respectively, with 17 bases between them. CDR3 loop: CASSQPPAGPSSYEQYF. The CDR3 DNA reads as TGCGCCAGCAGCCAACCTCCGGCGGGCCCTAGCTCCTACGAGCAGTACTTC.

V gene TRBV7-9 combines with J gene TRBJ2-3, with unresolved D. V lost 3 bases to trimming and J lost 6 bases, with 13 bases between them. The CDR3 has 14 residues. CDR1 is SEHNR, CDR2 FQNEAQ, per germline (reference sequence). CDR3 sequence reads: CASSFPTEADTQYF. As DNA, the CDR3 is TGTGCCAGCAGCTTCCCGACTGAAGCTGATACGCAGTATTTT.

The chain has TRBV5-1 and TRBJ1-1; D is unresolved. Trimming cost V 5 bases and J 4 bases, with 12 bases left between them. Germline assignment: CDR1 SGHRS and CDR2 YFSETQ. The CDR3 is 13 amino acids. This chain's CDR3 is CASRTAMSTEAFF. The CDR3 DNA reads TGCGCCAGCAGAACAGCTATGAGCACTGAAGCTTTCTTT.

The rearrangement uses TRBV21-1 and TRBJ2-1; TRBD2 was called by the table and not checked on the DNA. TRBV21-1 is classified as a pseudogene. The CDR3 is 18 amino acids. The CDR3 spells CASSKRVGGRVSYNEQFF. The CDR3 region has the DNA TGTGCCAGCAGCAAAAGAGTAGGCGGGAGGGTCTCCTACAATGAGCAGTTCTTC.

The gene calls are TRBV16 and TRBJ2-3, with 11 bases that match TRBD1. The germline CDR1 and CDR2 sequences are KGHSY and FQNENV. V shed 4 bases, J shed 4 bases, and the junction held 7 bases outside the gene matches. There are 16 residues in the CDR3. The CDR3 is CASSPRDRGGADTQYF. The DNA of the CDR3 is TGTGCCAGCAGCCCCCGGGACAGGGGGGGCGCAGATACGCAGTATTTT.

This sequence joins TRBV9 and TRBJ1-6; 7 bases agree with TRBD1. In germline, CDR1 is SGDLS, CDR2 YYNGEE. This CDR3 has 16 amino acids. V dropped 3 bases and J dropped 9; count of bases not matched to a gene: 12. The CDR3 nucleotides are TGTGCCAGCAGCGCACCCGGGAAGGGGGCCGCTTCACCCCTCCACTTT. This gives the protein CASSAPGKGAASPLHF.

This rearrangement joins TRBV27 to TRBJ1-1, with TRBD1 as a possible D gene (5 bases). The CDR3 sequence is 14 residues long. Trimming shortened V by 2 bases and J by 5 bases, and 12 bases separated the two germline ends. Germline-derived CDR1 and CDR2 are MNHEY and SMNVEV (reference sequence). The CDR3 sequence is CASSLGGFGTEAFF. For the CDR3, the DNA is TGTGCCAGCAGTTTAGGGGGGTTCGGAACTGAAGCTTTCTTT.

Written as DNA, the CDR3 is TGTGCCAGTATCGGAGGACAGTCCAACTATGGCTACACCTTC. Its protein is CASIGGQSNYGYTF. The chain uses TRBV19 and TRBJ1-2, with TRBD1 as a possible D gene (6 bases). CDR3 length: 14 amino acids. In germline, CDR1 is LNHDA, CDR2 SQIVND (reference sequence). Trimming left V 7 bases short and J 2 bases short, with 14 bases between.

The genes are TRBV11-2 and TRBJ2-1; maybe TRBD1 (5 bases). Trimming shortened V by 6 bases and J by 9 bases, and 18 bases separated the two germline ends. Germline V gene lookup returns CDR1 SGHAT and CDR2 FQNNGV. The CDR3 length is 14 residues. The CDR3 reads CASRRPGASLEQFF. CDR3 bases: TGTGCCAGCAGGAGACCTGGGGCCAGTCTTGAGCAGTTCTTC.

CDR3 amino acids: CASSFRLAGGLGDTQYF. CDR3 bases: TGTGCCAGCAGCTTCCGACTAGCGGGGGGGCTTGGAGATACGCAGTATTTT. V and J are TRBV9 and TRBJ2-3, with TRBD2 matching over 14 bases. With V trimmed by 4 bases and J by 5 bases, 9 bases remained unmatched. The CDR3 has 17 residues. Looked up from germline, CDR1 is SGDLS and CDR2 is YYNGEE.

This clone was counted a single time. This rearrangement joins TRBV7-9 to TRBJ2-3; TRBD2 matches at 8 bases. In germline, CDR1 is SEHNR, CDR2 FQNEAQ (reference sequence). V dropped 5 bases and J dropped 6; count of bases not matched to a gene: 19. This CDR3 is 18 amino acids long. Here the CDR3 reads CASSPSAGLGGRADTQYF. The CDR3 nucleotides read TGTGCCAGCAGCCCAAGCGCGGGACTAGGGGGGCGGGCGGATACGCAGTATTTT.

The chain combines TRBV5-6 with TRBJ1-1, with 7 nucleotides matching TRBD1. V shed 0 bases, J shed 6 bases, and the junction held 5 bases outside the gene matches. This CDR3 has 14 amino acids. The germline gives CDR1 SGHDT, CDR2 YYEEEE. CDR3 sequence: CASSLALRGAEAFF. The CDR3 nucleotides are TGTGCCAGCAGCTTGGCCCTCAGGGGGGCTGAAGCTTTCTTT.